Sequencing of this TCR beta chain was carried out in a study of blood T cell repertoires in COVID-19. Germline-derived CDR1 and CDR2 are KGHSH and LQKENI. The CDR3 spans 14 residues. V lost 4 bases and J 7 bases, leaving 16 bases between the germline ends. Under the authors' procedure: Using reference gene primer amplification, nucleated cell counts were estimated. Measured with immunoSEQ multiplex PCR; TCRdb has only the in-frame clones, and not every one. The DNA was the basis for D and trimming; V, J and clone size are from that table. Of more than 150,000 clones detected, approximately 88% appear once; the ten largest clones hold roughly 13%. Individuals drawn from under 30 US areas were roughly 18 to 95 years old.

The TCR comes from a woman aged 55-75 years who had recovered from COVID-19. Source material: PBMCs or T cells enriched from blood (not recorded which). The chain joins TRBV18 to TRBJ1-2; D remains unclear. Written as DNA, the CDR3 is TGTGCCAGCTCACGCTACCGGGAATCGGGTGGCTACACCTTC. Translating gives CASSRYRESGGYTF.